Following are 4 T cell receptor beta chains from one sample sequenced in a study of shared clonotypes between healthy human individuals. The naive CD8 population came from CD45RO-negative cells selected for CCR7, without terminally differentiated effector memory CD45RA+ cells. Data came from immunoSEQ multiplex PCR; TCRdb stores just in-frame clones and leaves some out. The repertoire has about 1,800,000 clones, approximately 94% of them found once; the top ten carry 1.2%. The sequenced sample was naive CD8+ T cells sorted from blood. These receptors all stem from a man between 18 and 35 years old in good health.

This clone has a single count. The chain recombines TRBV5-5 with TRBJ2-7, with 9 bases fitting TRBD2. Trimming cost V 4 bases and J 2 bases; bases outside gene matches: 7. The CDR3 has 15 amino acids. Looked up from germline, CDR1 is SGHKS and CDR2 is YYEKEE (reference sequence). The CDR3 loop is CASSQPGTSPYEQYF. The CDR3 DNA follows: TGTGCCAGCAGCCAACCCGGGACTAGCCCCTACGAGCAGTACTTC.

This clone is a singleton in its sample. The chain couples TRBV7-9 to TRBJ2-1, with D possibly TRBD2 on 6 matching bases. The germline V gene encodes CDR1 SEHNR and CDR2 FQNEAQ (reference sequence). CDR3 size: 14 residues. V lost 8 bases and J lost 7, with 18 bases in between. This CDR3 is CASSRTSRGNEQFF. DNA of the CDR3: TGTGCCAGCTCTAGAACTAGCCGGGGGAATGAGCAGTTCTTC.

The chain has TRBV19 and TRBJ2-7; D unclear. This CDR3 has 12 amino acids. V lost 6 bases and J 3 bases, leaving 9 bases between the germline ends. The germline V gene has CDR1 LNHDA and CDR2 SQIVND (reference sequence). CDR3 nucleotides: TGTGCCAGTAGGGCCTGGCGCTACGAGCAGTACTTC. As protein: CASRAWRYEQYF.

A remark on this clone: The sample holds other DNA sequences that translate to the same CDR3. The chain has TRBV30 and TRBJ2-7; weak D call: TRBD1 (5 bases). Germline V gene data show CDR1 as GTSNPN and CDR2 as SVGIG (reference sequence). The germline V and J ends were trimmed by 0 bases and 4 bases, with 10 bases remaining between them. The length of the CDR3 is 13 residues. The CDR3 DNA follows: TGTGCCTGGAGTGTAGGGCAGGGATACGAGCAGTACTTC. Translation: CAWSVGQGYEQYF.